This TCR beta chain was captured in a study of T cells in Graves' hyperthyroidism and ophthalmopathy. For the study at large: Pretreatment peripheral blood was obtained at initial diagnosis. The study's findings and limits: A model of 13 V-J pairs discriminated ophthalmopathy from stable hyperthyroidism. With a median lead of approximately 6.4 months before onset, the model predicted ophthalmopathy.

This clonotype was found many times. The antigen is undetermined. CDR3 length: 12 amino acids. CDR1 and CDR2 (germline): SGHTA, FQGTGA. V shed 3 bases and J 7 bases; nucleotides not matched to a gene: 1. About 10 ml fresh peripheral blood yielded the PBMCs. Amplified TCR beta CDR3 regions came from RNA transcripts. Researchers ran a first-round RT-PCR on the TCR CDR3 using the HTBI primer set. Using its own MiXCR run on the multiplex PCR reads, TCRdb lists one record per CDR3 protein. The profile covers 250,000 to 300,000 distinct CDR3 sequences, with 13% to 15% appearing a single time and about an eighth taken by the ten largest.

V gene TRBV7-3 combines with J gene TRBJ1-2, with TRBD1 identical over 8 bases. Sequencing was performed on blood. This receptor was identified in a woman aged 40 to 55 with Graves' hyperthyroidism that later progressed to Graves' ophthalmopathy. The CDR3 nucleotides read TGTGCCAGCAGCTTGGGACAGGTTGGCTACACCTTC. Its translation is CASSLGQVGYTF.